This T cell receptor beta chain was captured by sequencing in a study of yellow fever vaccine responses in identical twins. Each CDR3 protein gets one entry after TCRdb re-called the RT-PCR reads with MiXCR. The sample gives roughly 7,200 distinct CDR3 sequences, about four fifths of which show up once; around 3.4% is in the top ten. Overall study results and limits: Vaccine T cell responses of twins reportedly seemed partly convergent and partly personalized.

Per the germline V gene, CDR1 is DFQATT and CDR2 is SNEGSKA (reference sequence). The CDR3 contains 12 residues. V lost 5 bases, J lost 4 bases, and 1 base stayed unmatched. For this clonotype: The antigen remains undetermined.

The chain has TRBV20-1 and TRBJ2-7; 11 bases fit TRBD1. The material was T cells from blood (PBMCs), unsorted or a sorted subset (not recorded which), obtained before or after yellow fever vaccination (not recorded which). The sequence came from a woman younger than 30 who received the yellow fever vaccine. For the CDR3, the DNA is TGCAGTGCTCGGGACAGGGGGTACGAGCAGTACTTC. It encodes CSARDRGYEQYF.